What follows describes a single T cell receptor beta chain. The authors' processing: Nucleated cell counts were estimated from reference gene primer amplification. TCRdb's table, derived via immunoSEQ multiplex PCR, lists solely in-frame clones and lacks some. That table furnishes V, J and clone size, whereas the DNA furnished D and trimming. Counted here are 110,000 to 150,000 clones, roughly 80% occurring once; the ten biggest clones make up roughly 3%. These data originate in a study of blood T cell repertoires in COVID-19. Whole-study context: COVID-19 samples from acute and convalescent phases originated in the United States, Italy and Spain. T cells, B-cell-depleted T cells, or PBMCs provided the cDNA or gDNA that served as material.

Germline trimming cut 4 bases from V and 4 bases from J; bases unmatched to any gene: 1. CDR1 is LGHNA, CDR2 YSLEER, per germline. This CDR3 contains 14 residues. This sequence joins TRBV4-3 and TRBJ2-3, with 11 nucleotides matching TRBD1. This receptor was identified in a woman aged 80 or older with acute or convalescent COVID-19. Sample: peripheral blood. Here the CDR3 reads CASSLGQGADTQYF. The CDR3 nucleotides are TGCGCCAGCAGCCTGGGACAGGGGGCAGATACGCAGTATTTT.